The source of this T cell receptor (beta chain) is a study of shared clonotypes between healthy human individuals. This clone has just a few counts. Each sorted subset replicate got 200 ng genomic DNA, about 33,000 genomes. Using immunoSEQ multiplex PCR, the repertoire was profiled, and TCRdb retains in-frame clones only, with some absent. The table has about 610,000 clones, roughly 97% seen once. This TCR was sampled from a woman in her twenties or thirties in good health. Sequenced sample: naive CD4+ T cells sorted from blood. Subset defined: CD45RA+ positively selected.

This CDR3 is CASSLIGYGAFF. The CDR3 DNA follows: TGTGCCAGCAGCTTAATCGGGTACGGAGCTTTCTTT. This chain links TRBV7-9 with TRBJ1-1; D uncertain. V lost 2 bases and J lost 10, with 11 bases in between. Germline CDR1 is SEHNR and CDR2 is FQNEAQ (reference sequence). CDR3 size: 12 residues.